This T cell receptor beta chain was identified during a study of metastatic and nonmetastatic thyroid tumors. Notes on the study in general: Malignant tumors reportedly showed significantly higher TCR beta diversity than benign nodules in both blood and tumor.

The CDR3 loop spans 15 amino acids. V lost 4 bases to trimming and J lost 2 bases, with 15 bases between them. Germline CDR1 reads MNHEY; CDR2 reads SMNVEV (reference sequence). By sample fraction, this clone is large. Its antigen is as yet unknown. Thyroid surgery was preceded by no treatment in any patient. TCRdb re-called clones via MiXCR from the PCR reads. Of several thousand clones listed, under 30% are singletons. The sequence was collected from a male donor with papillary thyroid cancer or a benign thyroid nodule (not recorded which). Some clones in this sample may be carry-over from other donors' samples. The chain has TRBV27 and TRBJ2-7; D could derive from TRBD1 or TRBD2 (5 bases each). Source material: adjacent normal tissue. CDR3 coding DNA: TGTGCCAGCAGTTGGGACGGGACCGGGCCCTACGAGCAGTACTTC. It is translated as CASSWDGTGPYEQYF.